Here is one T cell receptor beta chain with its context. The authors reverse transcribed roughly 0.5 to 1 ug RNA with random hexamers. The authors amplified TCR beta CDR3 across 54 Vbeta and 13 Jbeta using immunoSEQ multiplex PCR. TCRdb independently ran MiXCR on the immunoSEQ multiplex PCR reads; one entry per CDR3 protein. In the table there are approximately 170,000 distinct CDR3 sequences, approximately 94% of which are singletons. V gave up 3 bases and J gave up 5 bases; unmatched junction bases: 1. The CDR3 is 14 residues long. The germline V gene encodes CDR1 LGHDT and CDR2 YNNKEL (reference sequence). CD8+ and CD4+ T cells from blood underwent TCR beta sequencing. This sample is drawn from a study of CD8 T cells in Susac syndrome.

The rearrangement joins TRBV3-1 to TRBJ1-5; TRBD1 agrees at 10 bases. Sequenced sample: CD4+ T cells from PBMCs. The TCR was taken from a human donor with multiple sclerosis. The chain's CDR3 is CASSHGQGDQPQHF. DNA of the CDR3: TGTGCCAGCAGCCACGGACAGGGGGATCAGCCCCAGCATTTT.